This record looks at one TCR beta chain sequence and its context. Its antigen is as yet unknown. Synthesis of TCR beta cDNA relied on 5'RACE template switching carrying UMIs. TCRdb re-analyzed the 5' RACE reads; it lists each CDR3 protein once, without DNA. This table lists more than 250,000 distinct CDR3 sequences. The CDR3 consists of 12 residues. Germline CDR1 reads SNHLY; CDR2 reads FYNNEI. The entry originates in a study of T cells expressing NK-cell markers. Looking at the study overall: Investigators obtained TCR beta repertoires from sorted CD3+CD56+NKG2C+, CD3+CD56+NKG2C- and CD3+CD56-NKG2C+ T cells. Eight donors were sequenced, of whom seven were HCMV-seropositive, while the remaining one was HCMV-seronegative. The study's findings and limits: Questions lingered over whether expanded NKG2C+ T cell clones were HCMV-specific.

The sample taken for sequencing was blood T cells: a sorted CD56 or NKG2C T cell subset, CD4+ or CD8+ T cells, or bulk PBMC T cells (not recorded which). The sequence came from a man younger than 30 in good health. The V gene is TRBV2, the J gene TRBJ2-7. The CDR3 region is CASEGLSYEQYF.